This TCR beta chain was sequenced for a study of T cell responses to AZD1222 COVID-19 vaccine. Study-wide background: Pooled samples include second doses given at about 4 or 12 weeks.

A note on this clone: Antigen unknown.

Study results and limitations: Donors were largely white British and mainly female; clonal diversity was possibly underestimated. The breadth and depth of Spike-specific TCRs increased once two AZD1222 doses had been given. Repertoires were sampled only after the peak T cell response.

The CDR3 consists of 13 residues. V dropped 9 bases and J dropped 0 bases, with 11 bases sitting between them. CDR1 is LNHDA and CDR2 is SQIVND in the germline V gene (reference sequence). Method: immunoSEQ multiplex PCR; TCRdb's copy keeps in-frame clones and lacks some. The top ten hold roughly 1.3% of the sample, which has roughly 100,000 clones, 92% seen once. V gene TRBV19 combines with J gene TRBJ1-1; unclear D gene. The sequence came from an adult in good health. Sequences were derived from peripheral blood, sampled on day 0 of AZD1222 vaccination. CDR3 residues: CASGRRVNTEAFF. For the CDR3, the DNA is TGTGCCAGCGGAAGGAGGGTGAACACTGAAGCTTTCTTT.